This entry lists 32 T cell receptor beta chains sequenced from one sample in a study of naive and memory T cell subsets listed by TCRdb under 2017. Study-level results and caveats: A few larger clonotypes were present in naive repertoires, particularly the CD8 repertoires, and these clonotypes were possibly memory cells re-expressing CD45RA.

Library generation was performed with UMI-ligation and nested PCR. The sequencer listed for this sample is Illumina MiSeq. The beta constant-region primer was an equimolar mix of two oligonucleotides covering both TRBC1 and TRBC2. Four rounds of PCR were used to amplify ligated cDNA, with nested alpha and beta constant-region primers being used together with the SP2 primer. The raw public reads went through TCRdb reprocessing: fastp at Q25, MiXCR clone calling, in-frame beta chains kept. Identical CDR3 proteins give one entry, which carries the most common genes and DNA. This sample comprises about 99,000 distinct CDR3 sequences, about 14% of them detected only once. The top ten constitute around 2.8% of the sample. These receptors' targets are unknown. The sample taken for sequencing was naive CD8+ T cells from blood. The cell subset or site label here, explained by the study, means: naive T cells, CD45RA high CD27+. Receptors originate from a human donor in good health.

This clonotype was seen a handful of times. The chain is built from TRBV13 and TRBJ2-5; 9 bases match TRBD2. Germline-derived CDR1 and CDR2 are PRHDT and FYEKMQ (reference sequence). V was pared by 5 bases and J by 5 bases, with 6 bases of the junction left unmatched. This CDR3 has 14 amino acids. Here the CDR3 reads CASSRGLARETQYF. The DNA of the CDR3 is TGTGCCAGCAGCCGCGGACTAGCGCGGGAGACCCAGTACTTC.

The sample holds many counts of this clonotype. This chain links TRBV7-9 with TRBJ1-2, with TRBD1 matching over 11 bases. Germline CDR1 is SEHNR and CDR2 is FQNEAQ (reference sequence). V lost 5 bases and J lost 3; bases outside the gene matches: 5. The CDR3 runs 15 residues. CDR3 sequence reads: CASSQGQGEYYGYTF. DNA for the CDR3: TGTGCCAGCAGCCAGGGACAGGGGGAATACTATGGCTACACCTTC. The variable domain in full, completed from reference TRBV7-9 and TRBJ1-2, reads DTGVSQNPRHKITKRGQNVTFRCDPISEHNRLYWYRQTLGQGPEFLTYFQNEAQLEKSRLLSDRFSAERPKGSFSTLEIQRTEQGDSAMYLCASSQGQGEYYGYTFGSGTRLTVV.

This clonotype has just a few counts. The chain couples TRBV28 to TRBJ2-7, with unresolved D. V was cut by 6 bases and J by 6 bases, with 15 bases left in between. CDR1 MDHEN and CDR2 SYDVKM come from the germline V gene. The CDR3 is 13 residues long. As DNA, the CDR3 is TGTGCCAGCAGACAGATCGAGAGCTCCGAGCAGTACTTC. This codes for CASRQIESSEQYF. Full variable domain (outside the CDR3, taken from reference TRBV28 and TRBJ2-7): DVKVTQSSRYLVKRTGEKVFLECVQDMDHENMFWYRQDPGLGLRLIYFSYDVKMKEKGDIPEGYSVSREKKERFSLILESASTNQTSMYLCASRQIESSEQYFGPGTRLTVT.

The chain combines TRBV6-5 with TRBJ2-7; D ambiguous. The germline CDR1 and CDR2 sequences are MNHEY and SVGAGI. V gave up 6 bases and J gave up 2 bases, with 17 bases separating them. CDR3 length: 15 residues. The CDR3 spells CASSHDNGRTYEQYF. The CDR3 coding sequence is TGTGCCAGCAGCCACGACAACGGTCGGACCTACGAGCAGTACTTC.

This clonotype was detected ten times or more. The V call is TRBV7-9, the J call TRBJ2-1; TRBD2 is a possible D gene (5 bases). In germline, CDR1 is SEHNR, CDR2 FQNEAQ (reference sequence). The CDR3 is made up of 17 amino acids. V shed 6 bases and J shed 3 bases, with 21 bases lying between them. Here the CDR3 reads CASRARGGHENYNEQFF. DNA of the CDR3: TGTGCCAGCAGAGCCCGCGGAGGCCATGAAAACTACAATGAGCAGTTCTTC.

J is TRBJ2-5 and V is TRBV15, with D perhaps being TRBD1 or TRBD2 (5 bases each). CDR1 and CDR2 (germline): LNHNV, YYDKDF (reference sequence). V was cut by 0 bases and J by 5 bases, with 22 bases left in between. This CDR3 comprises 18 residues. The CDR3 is CATSRDLTRGSWGETQYF. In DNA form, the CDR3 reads TGTGCCACCAGCAGAGATCTTACGAGGGGCTCCTGGGGGGAGACCCAGTACTTC. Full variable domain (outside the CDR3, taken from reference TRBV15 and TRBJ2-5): DAMVIQNPRYQVTQFGKPVTLSCSQTLNHNVMYWYQQKSSQAPKLLFHYYDKDFNNEADTPDNFQSRRPNTSFCFLDIRSPGLGDTAMYLCATSRDLTRGSWGETQYFGPGTRLLVL.

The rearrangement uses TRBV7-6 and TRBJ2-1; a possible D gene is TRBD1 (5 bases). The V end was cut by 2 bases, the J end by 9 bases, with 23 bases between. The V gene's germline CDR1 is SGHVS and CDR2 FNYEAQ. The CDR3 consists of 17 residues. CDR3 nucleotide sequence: TGTGCCAGCAGCTTAACGGACCAGGACATGGGCCACGGTGAGCAGTTCTTC. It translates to CASSLTDQDMGHGEQFF.

CDR3 DNA: TGTGCCTGGAGTCCGGGACAGGGCTTGAGGGAGACTGACGAGCAGTACTTC. Translating it yields CAWSPGQGLRETDEQYF. This chain links TRBV30 with TRBJ2-7, with 9 bases lining up with TRBD1. This CDR3 is built from 17 residues. Germline CDR1 and CDR2: GTSNPN and SVGIG (reference sequence). Trimming removed 2 bases from V and 5 bases from J; junction bases left unmatched: 16.

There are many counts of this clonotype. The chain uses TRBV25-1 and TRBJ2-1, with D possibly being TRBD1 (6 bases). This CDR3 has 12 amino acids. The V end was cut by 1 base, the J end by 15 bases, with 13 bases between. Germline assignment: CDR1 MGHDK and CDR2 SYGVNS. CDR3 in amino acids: CASSESQGRRFF. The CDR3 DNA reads TGTGCCAGCAGTGAATCCCAGGGGCGACGGTTCTTC.

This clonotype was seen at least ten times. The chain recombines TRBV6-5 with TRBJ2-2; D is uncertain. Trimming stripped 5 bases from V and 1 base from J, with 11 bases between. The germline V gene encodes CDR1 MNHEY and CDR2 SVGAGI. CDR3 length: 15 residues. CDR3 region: CASSPLAVNTGELFF. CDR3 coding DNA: TGTGCCAGCAGTCCCCTCGCAGTGAACACCGGGGAGCTGTTTTTT.

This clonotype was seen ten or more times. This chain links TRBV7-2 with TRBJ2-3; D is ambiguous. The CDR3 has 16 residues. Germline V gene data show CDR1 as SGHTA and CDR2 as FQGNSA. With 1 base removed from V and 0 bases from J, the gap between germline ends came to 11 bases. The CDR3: CASSLGGSFSTDTQYF. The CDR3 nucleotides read TGTGCCAGCAGCTTAGGCGGCAGCTTTAGCACAGATACGCAGTATTTT.

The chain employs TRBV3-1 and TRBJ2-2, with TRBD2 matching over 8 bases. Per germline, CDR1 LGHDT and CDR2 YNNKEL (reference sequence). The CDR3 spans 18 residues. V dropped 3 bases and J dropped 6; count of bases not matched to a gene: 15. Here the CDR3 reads CASSHWASGYQVAGELFF. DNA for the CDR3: TGTGCCAGCAGCCATTGGGCTAGCGGGTATCAAGTCGCCGGGGAGCTGTTTTTT.

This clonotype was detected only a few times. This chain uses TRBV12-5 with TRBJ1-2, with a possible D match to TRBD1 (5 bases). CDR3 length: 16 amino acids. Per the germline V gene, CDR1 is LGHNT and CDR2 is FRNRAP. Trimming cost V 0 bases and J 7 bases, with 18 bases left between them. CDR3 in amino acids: CASGLVAPGTKCGYTF. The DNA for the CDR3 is TGTGCTAGTGGTTTGGTAGCACCAGGGACTAAGTGTGGCTACACCTTC.

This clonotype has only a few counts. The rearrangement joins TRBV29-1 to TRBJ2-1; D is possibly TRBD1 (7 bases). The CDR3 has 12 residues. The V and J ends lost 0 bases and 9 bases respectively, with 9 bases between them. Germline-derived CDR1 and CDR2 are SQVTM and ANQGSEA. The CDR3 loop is CSVEDQGGEQFF. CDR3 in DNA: TGCAGCGTTGAAGACCAGGGGGGTGAGCAGTTCTTC.

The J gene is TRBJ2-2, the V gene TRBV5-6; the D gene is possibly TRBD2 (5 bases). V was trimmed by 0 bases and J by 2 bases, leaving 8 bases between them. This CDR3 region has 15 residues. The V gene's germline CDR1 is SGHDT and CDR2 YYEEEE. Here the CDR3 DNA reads TGTGCCAGCAGCTTGGTCAGCGGAAACACCGGGGAGCTGTTTTTT. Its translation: CASSLVSGNTGELFF.

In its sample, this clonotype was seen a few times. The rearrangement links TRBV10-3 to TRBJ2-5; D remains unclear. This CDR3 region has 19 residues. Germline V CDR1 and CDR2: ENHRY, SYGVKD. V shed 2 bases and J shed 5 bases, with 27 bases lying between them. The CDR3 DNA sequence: TGTGCCATCAGTGAGCCGAACAGAAGTCTTGCGACCCCTGATGAGACCCAGTACTTC. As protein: CAISEPNRSLATPDETQYF.

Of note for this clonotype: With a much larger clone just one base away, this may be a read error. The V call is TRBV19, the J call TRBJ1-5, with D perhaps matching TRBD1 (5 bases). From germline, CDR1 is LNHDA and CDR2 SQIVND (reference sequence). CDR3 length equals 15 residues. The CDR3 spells CASSTAGDGNQPRHF. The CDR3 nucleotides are TGTGCCAGTAGTACGGCGGGGGACGGCAATCAGCCCCGGCATTTT.

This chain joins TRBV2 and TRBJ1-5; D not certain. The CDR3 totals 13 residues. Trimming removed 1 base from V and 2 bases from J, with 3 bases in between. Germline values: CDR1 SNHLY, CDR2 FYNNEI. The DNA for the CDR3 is TGTGCCAGCAGTGAAGGGGGCAATCAGCCCCAGCATTTT. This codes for CASSEGGNQPQHF. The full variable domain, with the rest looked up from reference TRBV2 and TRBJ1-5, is EPEVTQTPSHQVTQMGQEVILRCVPISNHLYFYWYRQILGQKVEFLVSFYNNEISEKSEIFDDQFSVERPDGSNFTLKIRSTKLEDSAMYFCASSEGGNQPQHFGDGTRLSIL.

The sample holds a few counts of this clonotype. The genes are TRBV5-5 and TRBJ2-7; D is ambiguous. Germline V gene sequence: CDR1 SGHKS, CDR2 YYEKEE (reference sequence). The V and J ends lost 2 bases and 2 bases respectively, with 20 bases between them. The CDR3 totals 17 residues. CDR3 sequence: CASSLGSGWRGTYEQYF. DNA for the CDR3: TGTGCCAGCAGCTTAGGCTCCGGGTGGAGAGGAACCTACGAGCAGTACTTC.

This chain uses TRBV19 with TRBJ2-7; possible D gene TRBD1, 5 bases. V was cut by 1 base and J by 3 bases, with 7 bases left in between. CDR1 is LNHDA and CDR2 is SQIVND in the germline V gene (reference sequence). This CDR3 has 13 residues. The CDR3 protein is CASSIGQGYEQYF. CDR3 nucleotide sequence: TGTGCCAGTAGTATAGGGCAGGGCTACGAGCAGTACTTC.

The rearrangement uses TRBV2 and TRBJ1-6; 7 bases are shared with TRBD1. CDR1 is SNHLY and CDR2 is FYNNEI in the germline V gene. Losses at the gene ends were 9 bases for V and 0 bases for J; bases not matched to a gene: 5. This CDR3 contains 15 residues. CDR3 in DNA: TGTGCCAGAGGACAGGAAGGCTCCTATAATTCACCCCTCCACTTT. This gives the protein CARGQEGSYNSPLHF.

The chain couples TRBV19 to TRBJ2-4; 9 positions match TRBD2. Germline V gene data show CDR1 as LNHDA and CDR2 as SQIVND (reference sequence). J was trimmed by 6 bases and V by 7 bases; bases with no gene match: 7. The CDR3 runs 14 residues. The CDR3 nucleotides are TGTGCCAGTAAGACTAGCGGAGAACCAAACATTCAGTACTTC. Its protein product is CASKTSGEPNIQYF.

DNA for the CDR3: TGTGCCAGCAGCCAAGATTTGGAGTATAGGGACACTGAAGCTTTCTTT. It encodes CASSQDLEYRDTEAFF. The rearrangement joins TRBV3-1 to TRBJ1-1; D not certain. CDR3 length equals 16 residues. The V and J ends lost 0 bases and 3 bases respectively, with 14 bases between them. Germline assignment: CDR1 LGHDT and CDR2 YNNKEL (reference sequence). Drawing the rest from reference TRBV3-1 and TRBJ1-1, the complete variable domain is DTAVSQTPKYLVTQMGNDKSIKCEQNLGHDTMYWYKQDSKKFLKIMFSYNNKELIINETVPNRFSPKSPDKAHLNLHINSLELGDSAVYFCASSQDLEYRDTEAFFGQGTRLTVV.

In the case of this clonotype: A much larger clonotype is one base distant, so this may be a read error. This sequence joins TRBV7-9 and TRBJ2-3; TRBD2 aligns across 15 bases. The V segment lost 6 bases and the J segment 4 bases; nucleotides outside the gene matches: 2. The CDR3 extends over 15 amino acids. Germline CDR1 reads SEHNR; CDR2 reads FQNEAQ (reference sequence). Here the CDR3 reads CASSWTSGRADTQYF. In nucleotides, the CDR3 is TGTGCCAGCAGTTGGACTAGCGGGAGGGCAGATACGCAGTATTTT.

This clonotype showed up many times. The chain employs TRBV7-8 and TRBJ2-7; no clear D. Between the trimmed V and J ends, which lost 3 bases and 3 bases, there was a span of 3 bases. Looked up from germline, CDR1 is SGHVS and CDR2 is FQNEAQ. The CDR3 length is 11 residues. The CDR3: CASSLNYEQYF. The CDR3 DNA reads TGTGCCAGCAGCTTGAACTACGAGCAGTACTTC.

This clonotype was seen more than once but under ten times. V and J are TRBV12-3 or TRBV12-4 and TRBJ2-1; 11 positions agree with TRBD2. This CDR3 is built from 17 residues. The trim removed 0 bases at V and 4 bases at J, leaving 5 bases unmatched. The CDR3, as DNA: TGTGCCAGCAGTTTAGCGCTGACTAGCGGGAATTACAATGAGCAGTTCTTC. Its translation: CASSLALTSGNYNEQFF.

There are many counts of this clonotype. This chain's CDR3 is CASSLILGGYNEQFF. The CDR3 nucleotides are TGTGCCAGCAGCTTAATACTAGGGGGCTACAATGAGCAGTTCTTC. The chain is built from TRBV7-8 and TRBJ2-1; D possibly corresponds to TRBD1 (6 bases). The ends were cut back, 2 bases at V and 3 bases at J, with 11 bases in the middle. Germline CDR1 SGHVS, CDR2 FQNEAQ. The CDR3 has 15 amino acids.

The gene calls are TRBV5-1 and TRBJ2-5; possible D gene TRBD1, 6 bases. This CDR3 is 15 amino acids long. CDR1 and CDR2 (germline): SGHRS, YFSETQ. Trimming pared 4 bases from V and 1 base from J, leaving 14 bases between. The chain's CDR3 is CASSSLQGIQETQYF. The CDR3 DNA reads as TGCGCCAGCAGCAGCCTACAGGGAATCCAAGAGACCCAGTACTTC.

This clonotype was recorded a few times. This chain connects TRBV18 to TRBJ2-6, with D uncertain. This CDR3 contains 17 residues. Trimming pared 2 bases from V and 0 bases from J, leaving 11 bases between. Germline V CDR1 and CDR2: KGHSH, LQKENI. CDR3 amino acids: CASSPYEALSGANVLTF. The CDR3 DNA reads TGTGCCAGCTCACCATATGAGGCTCTCTCTGGGGCCAACGTCCTGACTTTC. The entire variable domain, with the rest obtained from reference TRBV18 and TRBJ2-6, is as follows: NAGVMQNPRHLVRRRGQEARLRCSPMKGHSHVYWYRQLPEEGLKFMVYLQKENIIDESGMPKERFSAEFPKEGPSILRIQQVVRGDSAAYFCASSPYEALSGANVLTFGAGSRLTVL.

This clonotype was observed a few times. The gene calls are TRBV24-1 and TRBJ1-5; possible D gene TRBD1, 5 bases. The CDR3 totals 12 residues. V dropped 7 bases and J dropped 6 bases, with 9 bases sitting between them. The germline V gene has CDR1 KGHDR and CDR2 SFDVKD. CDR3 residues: CATSGGAQPQHF. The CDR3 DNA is TGTGCCACCAGCGGCGGGGCTCAGCCCCAGCATTTT.

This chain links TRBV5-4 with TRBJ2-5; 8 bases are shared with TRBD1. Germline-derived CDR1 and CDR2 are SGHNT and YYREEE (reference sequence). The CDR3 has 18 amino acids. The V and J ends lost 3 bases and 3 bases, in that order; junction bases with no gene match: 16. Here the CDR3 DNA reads TGTGCCAGCAGCTCAGCTACCTACAGGGGGGTGGTTGAAGAGACCCAGTACTTC. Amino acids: CASSSATYRGVVEETQYF.

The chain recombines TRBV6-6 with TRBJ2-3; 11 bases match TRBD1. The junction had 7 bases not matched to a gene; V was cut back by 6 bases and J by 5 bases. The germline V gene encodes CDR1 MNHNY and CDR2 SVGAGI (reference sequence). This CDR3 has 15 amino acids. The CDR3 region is CASSPGQGALDTQYF. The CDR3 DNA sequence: TGTGCCAGCAGCCCCGGACAGGGGGCTTTAGATACGCAGTATTTT.